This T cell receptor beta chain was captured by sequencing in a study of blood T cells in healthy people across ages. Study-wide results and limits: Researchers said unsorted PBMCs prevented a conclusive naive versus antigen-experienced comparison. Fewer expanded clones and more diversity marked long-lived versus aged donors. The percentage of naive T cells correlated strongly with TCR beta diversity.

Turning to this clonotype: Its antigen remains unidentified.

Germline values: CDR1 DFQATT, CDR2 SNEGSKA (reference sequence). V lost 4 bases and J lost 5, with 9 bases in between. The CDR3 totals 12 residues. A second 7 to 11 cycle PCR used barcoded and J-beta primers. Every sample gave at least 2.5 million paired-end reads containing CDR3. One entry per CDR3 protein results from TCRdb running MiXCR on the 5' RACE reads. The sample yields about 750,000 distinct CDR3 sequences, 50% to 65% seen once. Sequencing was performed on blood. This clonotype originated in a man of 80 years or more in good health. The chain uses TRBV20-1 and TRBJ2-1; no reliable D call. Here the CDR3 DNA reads TGCAGTGCTAATCAGAGGAACAATGAGCAGTTCTTC. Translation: CSANQRNNEQFF.